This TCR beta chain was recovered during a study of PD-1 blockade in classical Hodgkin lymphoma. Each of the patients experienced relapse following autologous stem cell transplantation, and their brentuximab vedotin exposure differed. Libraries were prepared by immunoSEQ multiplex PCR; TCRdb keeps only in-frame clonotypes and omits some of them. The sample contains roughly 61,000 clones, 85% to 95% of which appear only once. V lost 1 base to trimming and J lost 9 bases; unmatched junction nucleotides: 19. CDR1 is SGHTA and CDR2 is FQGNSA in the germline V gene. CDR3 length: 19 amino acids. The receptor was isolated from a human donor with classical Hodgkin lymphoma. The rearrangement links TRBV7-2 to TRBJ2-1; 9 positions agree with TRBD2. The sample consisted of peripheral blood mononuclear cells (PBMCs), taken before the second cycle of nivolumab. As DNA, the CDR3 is TGTGCCAGCAGCTTAGGGCTAGCGGGAAGCCGATTGTGGGCCACTGAGCAGTTCTTC. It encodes CASSLGLAGSRLWATEQFF.